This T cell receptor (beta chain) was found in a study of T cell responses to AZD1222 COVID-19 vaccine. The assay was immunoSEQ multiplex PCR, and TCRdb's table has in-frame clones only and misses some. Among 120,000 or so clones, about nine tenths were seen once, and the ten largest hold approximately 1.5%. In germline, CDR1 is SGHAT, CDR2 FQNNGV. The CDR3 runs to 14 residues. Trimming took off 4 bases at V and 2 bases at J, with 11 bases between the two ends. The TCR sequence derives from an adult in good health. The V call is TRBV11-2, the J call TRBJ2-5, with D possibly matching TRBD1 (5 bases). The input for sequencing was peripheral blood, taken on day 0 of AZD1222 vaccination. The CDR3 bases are TGTGCCAGCAGCTATTCAACAGGTCAAGAGACCCAGTACTTC. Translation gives CASSYSTGQETQYF.